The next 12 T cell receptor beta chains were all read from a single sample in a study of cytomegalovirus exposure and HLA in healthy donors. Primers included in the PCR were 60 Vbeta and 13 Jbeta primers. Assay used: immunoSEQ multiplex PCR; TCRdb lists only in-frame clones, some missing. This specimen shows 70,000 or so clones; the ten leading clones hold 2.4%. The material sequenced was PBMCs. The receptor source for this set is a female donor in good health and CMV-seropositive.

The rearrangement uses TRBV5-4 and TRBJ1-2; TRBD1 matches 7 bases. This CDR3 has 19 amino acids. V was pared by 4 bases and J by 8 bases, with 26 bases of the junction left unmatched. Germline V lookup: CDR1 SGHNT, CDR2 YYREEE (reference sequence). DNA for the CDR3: TGTGCCAGCAGCGTCATATACATCTACAGGGGTCAAGGGGGCTACGGCTACACCTTC. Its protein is CASSVIYIYRGQGGYGYTF.

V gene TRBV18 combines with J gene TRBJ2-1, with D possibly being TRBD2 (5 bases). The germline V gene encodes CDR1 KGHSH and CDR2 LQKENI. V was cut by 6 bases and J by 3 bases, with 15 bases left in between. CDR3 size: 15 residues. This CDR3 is CASSPLGDYYNEQFF. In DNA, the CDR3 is TGTGCCAGCTCCCCCCTAGGCGACTACTACAATGAGCAGTTCTTC.

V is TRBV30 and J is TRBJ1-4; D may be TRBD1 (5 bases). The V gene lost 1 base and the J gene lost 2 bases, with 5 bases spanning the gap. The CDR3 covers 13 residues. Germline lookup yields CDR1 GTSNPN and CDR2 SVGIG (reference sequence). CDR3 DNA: TGTGCCTGGAGTGGACAGACTAATGAAAAACTGTTTTTT. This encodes CAWSGQTNEKLFF.

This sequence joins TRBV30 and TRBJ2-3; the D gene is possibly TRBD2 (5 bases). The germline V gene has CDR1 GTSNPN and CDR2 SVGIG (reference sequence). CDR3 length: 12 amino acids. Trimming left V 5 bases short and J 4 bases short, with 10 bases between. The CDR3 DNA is TGTGCCTGGGGTCCCGGGGCAGATACGCAGTATTTT. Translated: CAWGPGADTQYF.

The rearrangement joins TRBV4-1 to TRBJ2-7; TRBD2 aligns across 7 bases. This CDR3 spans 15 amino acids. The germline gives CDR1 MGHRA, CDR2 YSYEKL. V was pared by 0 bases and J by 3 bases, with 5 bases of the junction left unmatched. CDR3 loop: CASSQEGTTYYEQYF. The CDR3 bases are TGCGCCAGCAGCCAAGAGGGGACTACCTACTACGAGCAGTACTTC.

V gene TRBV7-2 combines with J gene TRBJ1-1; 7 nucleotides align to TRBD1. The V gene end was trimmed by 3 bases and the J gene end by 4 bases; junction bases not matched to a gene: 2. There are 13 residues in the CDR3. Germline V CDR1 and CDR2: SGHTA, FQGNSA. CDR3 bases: TGTGCCAGCAGCTTTACAGGGGTCACTGAAGCTTTCTTT. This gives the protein CASSFTGVTEAFF. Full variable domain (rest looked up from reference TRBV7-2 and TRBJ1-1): GAGVSQSPSNKVTEKGKDVELRCDPISGHTALYWYRQSLGQGLEFLIYFQGNSAPDKSGLPSDRFSAERTGGSVSTLTIQRTQQEDSAVYLCASSFTGVTEAFFGQGTRLTVV.

The CDR3 region is CASSQANEQNTGELFF. The DNA for the CDR3 is TGCGCCAGCAGCCAAGCGAATGAACAGAACACCGGGGAGCTGTTTTTT. The chain joins TRBV4-3 to TRBJ2-2; D call uncertain. Between the trimmed V and J ends, which lost 1 base and 1 base, there was a span of 10 bases. Germline CDR1 reads LGHNA; CDR2 reads YSLEER. This CDR3 contains 16 residues.

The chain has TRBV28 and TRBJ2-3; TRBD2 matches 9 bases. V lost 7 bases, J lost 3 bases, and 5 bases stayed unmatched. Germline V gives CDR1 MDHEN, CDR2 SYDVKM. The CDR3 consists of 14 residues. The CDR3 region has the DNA TGTGCCAGCAACGGCGGGAGGGAGACAGATACGCAGTATTTT. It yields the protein CASNGGRETDTQYF. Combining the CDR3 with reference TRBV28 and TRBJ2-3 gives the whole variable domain DVKVTQSSRYLVKRTGEKVFLECVQDMDHENMFWYRQDPGLGLRLIYFSYDVKMKEKGDIPEGYSVSREKKERFSLILESASTNQTSMYLCASNGGRETDTQYFGPGTRLTVL.

CDR3 amino acids: CASSSPTSASSYEQYF. For the CDR3, the DNA is TGTGCCAGCAGTTCACCCACTAGCGCGAGCTCCTACGAGCAGTACTTC. This rearrangement joins TRBV27 to TRBJ2-7; TRBD2 aligns across 7 bases. CDR1 is MNHEY and CDR2 is SMNVEV in the germline V gene (reference sequence). The CDR3 length is 16 residues. V shed 4 bases and J 0 bases; nucleotides not matched to a gene: 9.

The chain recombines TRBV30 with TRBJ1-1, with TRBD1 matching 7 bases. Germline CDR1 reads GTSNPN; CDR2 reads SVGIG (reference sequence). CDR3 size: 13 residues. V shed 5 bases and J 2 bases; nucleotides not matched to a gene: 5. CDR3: CAWGDSYNTEAFF. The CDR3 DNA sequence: TGTGCCTGGGGGGACAGCTATAACACTGAAGCTTTCTTT.

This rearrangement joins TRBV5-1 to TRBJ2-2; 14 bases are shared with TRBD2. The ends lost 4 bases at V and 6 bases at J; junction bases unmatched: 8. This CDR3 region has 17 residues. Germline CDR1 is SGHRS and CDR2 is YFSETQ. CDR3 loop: CASSPTSGRAGAGELFF. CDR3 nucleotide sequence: TGCGCCAGCAGCCCGACTAGCGGGAGGGCCGGGGCCGGGGAGCTGTTTTTT.

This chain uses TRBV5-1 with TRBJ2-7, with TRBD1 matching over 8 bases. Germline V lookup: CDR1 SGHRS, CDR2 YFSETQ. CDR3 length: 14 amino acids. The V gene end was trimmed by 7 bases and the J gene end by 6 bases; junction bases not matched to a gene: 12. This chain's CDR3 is CASYQTGVSTEQYF. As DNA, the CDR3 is TGCGCCAGCTATCAGACAGGGGTGTCTACCGAGCAGTACTTC.